Below are 32 T cell receptor beta chains sequenced from a single sample in a study of cytomegalovirus exposure and HLA in healthy donors. TCRdb's table, derived via immunoSEQ multiplex PCR, lists solely in-frame clones and lacks some. The sample holds approximately 300,000 clones, about nine tenths seen once. The sequencing input was PBMCs. The receptors originated from a woman between 18 and 29 years old in good health and CMV-seronegative.

V gene TRBV4-1 combines with J gene TRBJ2-3; D remains ambiguous. This CDR3 comprises 13 residues. V lost 4 bases and J 3 bases, leaving 8 bases between the germline ends. Germline loops: CDR1 MGHRA, CDR2 YSYEKL. Written as DNA, the CDR3 is TGCGCCAGCAGCCTTAGTATTACAGATACGCAGTATTTT. It codes for CASSLSITDTQYF.

The chain joins TRBV27 to TRBJ2-7; 9 bases line up with TRBD2. The CDR3 has 16 amino acids. The V gene's germline CDR1 is MNHEY and CDR2 SMNVEV (reference sequence). Losses at the gene ends were 7 bases for V and 7 bases for J; bases not matched to a gene: 17. In DNA, the CDR3 is TGTGCCAGCAAACCCCTCCGACTAGCGGAGGGGGGAGAGCAGTACTTC. Its translation: CASKPLRLAEGGEQYF.

V is TRBV7-9 and J is TRBJ2-5, with TRBD2 as a possible D gene (6 bases). This CDR3 is 15 amino acids long. V was cut by 5 bases and J by 5 bases, with 18 bases left in between. Germline assignment: CDR1 SEHNR and CDR2 FQNEAQ (reference sequence). Here the CDR3 reads CASSPLTGVAETQYF. Written as DNA, the CDR3 is TGTGCCAGCAGCCCGCTGACGGGAGTGGCTGAGACCCAGTACTTC.

The chain links TRBV27 to TRBJ1-2, with 7 bases lining up with TRBD1. V trimming: 5 bases; J trimming: 0 bases; junction bases outside the gene matches: 6. Germline CDR1 reads MNHEY; CDR2 reads SMNVEV (reference sequence). The length of the CDR3 is 15 residues. The CDR3 region has the DNA TGTGCCAGCAGTCCGGGACAGCTGGCTAACTATGGCTACACCTTC. It specifies CASSPGQLANYGYTF.

This chain connects TRBV10-3 to TRBJ1-2; D call uncertain. With 3 bases removed from V and 4 bases from J, the gap between germline ends came to 12 bases. The CDR3 is 14 amino acids. Germline lookup yields CDR1 ENHRY and CDR2 SYGVKD. In DNA form, the CDR3 reads TGTGCCATCAGTGATGCAATGAGCTCCTATGGCTACACCTTC. Translating gives CAISDAMSSYGYTF.

In its sample, this clone was seen once. The chain joins TRBV30 to TRBJ1-1; the D is unclear. Per the germline V gene, CDR1 is GTSNPN and CDR2 is SVGIG (reference sequence). V was shortened by 2 bases and J by 8 bases, with 21 bases between the two germline ends. This CDR3 spans 15 amino acids. CDR3 protein: CAWSPRVGTQLEAFF. As DNA, the CDR3 is TGTGCCTGGAGTCCTCGAGTGGGCACCCAATTAGAAGCTTTCTTT.

The V and J genes are TRBV25-1 and TRBJ2-1; 8 positions agree with TRBD2. V lost 2 bases to trimming and J lost 3 bases; unmatched junction nucleotides: 6. The CDR3 is made up of 16 amino acids. CDR1 and CDR2 (germline): MGHDK, SYGVNS. The CDR3 DNA reads TGTGCCAGCAGTGAAGGGACTAGGGCCCTCTACAATGAGCAGTTCTTC. This sequence encodes CASSEGTRALYNEQFF.

The chain employs TRBV9 and TRBJ2-5, with 7 bases identical to TRBD2. J lost 3 bases, V lost 4 bases, and 12 bases had no gene match. This CDR3 is 16 amino acids long. The V gene's germline CDR1 is SGDLS and CDR2 YYNGEE. The chain's CDR3 is CASSSGVYAGEETQYF. The CDR3 nucleotides read TGTGCCAGCAGCAGCGGGGTGTACGCGGGAGAAGAGACCCAGTACTTC.

J is TRBJ2-7 and V is TRBV6-6, with D perhaps matching TRBD2 (5 bases). Germline CDR1 is MNHNY and CDR2 is SVGAGI (reference sequence). V was trimmed by 7 bases and J by 4 bases, leaving 20 bases between them. The CDR3 spans 15 residues. The CDR3 coding sequence is TGTGCCAGCACCGAAGGCGGAGGAAGAGAATACGAGCAGTACTTC. Its translation is CASTEGGGREYEQYF.

The chain links TRBV28 to TRBJ2-7; 12 bases are a match to TRBD1. CDR1 is MDHEN, CDR2 SYDVKM, per germline. CDR3 size: 15 residues. The V segment lost 6 bases and the J segment 7 bases; nucleotides outside the gene matches: 10. DNA of the CDR3: TGTGCCAGCAGGGACCCCGGGACAGGGGGCTTGGAGCAGTACTTC. Its translation: CASRDPGTGGLEQYF.

The chain uses TRBV7-8 and TRBJ1-4; D remains unclear. Per the germline V gene, CDR1 is SGHVS and CDR2 is FQNEAQ. The ends were cut back, 3 bases at V and 3 bases at J, with 14 bases in the middle. This CDR3 is 16 amino acids long. CDR3 loop: CASSFQRVAANEKLFF. As DNA, the CDR3 is TGTGCCAGCAGCTTCCAGCGGGTGGCCGCTAATGAAAAACTGTTTTTT. Complete variable domain (other parts from reference TRBV7-8 and TRBJ1-4): GAGVSQSPRYKVAKRGQDVALRCDPISGHVSLFWYQQALGQGPEFLTYFQNEAQLDKSGLPSDRFFAERPEGSVSTLKIQRTQQEDSAVYLCASSFQRVAANEKLFFGSGTQLSVL.

Many counts were recorded for this clone. The CDR3 region is CASSYSSVSADTQYF. The CDR3 region has the DNA TGTGCCAGCAGTTACTCGTCAGTTTCCGCAGATACGCAGTATTTT. J is TRBJ2-3 and V is TRBV6-5, with unresolved D. V was clipped by 0 bases and J by 4 bases, with 11 bases between them. Per germline, CDR1 MNHEY and CDR2 SVGAGI. The CDR3 spans 15 residues.

This clone was detected only once. V is TRBV4-2 and J is TRBJ2-1; 10 bases match TRBD2. With V trimmed by 3 bases and J by 6 bases, 8 bases remained unmatched. Germline V gives CDR1 LGHNA, CDR2 YNFKEQ. The CDR3 is 16 residues long. This chain's CDR3 is CASSQHLAGALNEQFF. Here the CDR3 DNA reads TGTGCCAGCAGCCAGCACCTAGCGGGGGCTCTCAATGAGCAGTTCTTC.

The chain is built from TRBV19 and TRBJ2-1, with D possibly TRBD1 on 8 matching bases. The CDR3 covers 16 residues. Per germline, CDR1 LNHDA and CDR2 SQIVND (reference sequence). V was clipped by 6 bases and J by 7 bases, with 22 bases between them. CDR3 protein: CASRISTGGARNEQFF. Written as DNA, the CDR3 is TGTGCCAGTAGAATCTCCACAGGGGGGGCGCGGAATGAGCAGTTCTTC.

This chain connects TRBV29-1 to TRBJ2-7, with 7 bases matching TRBD2. V lost 6 bases to trimming and J lost 3 bases; unmatched junction nucleotides: 17. This CDR3 is 16 amino acids long. Germline CDR1 reads SQVTM; CDR2 reads ANQGSEA. CDR3 bases: TGCAGCGTCCCCCTGGGAGGGGTATCCCTTCTCTACGAGCAGTACTTC. It specifies CSVPLGGVSLLYEQYF.

This clone was seen a single time. V and J are TRBV11-2 and TRBJ2-5; 11 nucleotides agree with TRBD2. CDR3 length equals 16 residues. Per the germline V gene, CDR1 is SGHAT and CDR2 is FQNNGV. V was clipped by 0 bases and J by 4 bases; unmatched bases: 4. The CDR3: CASSLELAGGSETQYF. The CDR3 coding sequence is TGTGCCAGCAGCTTAGAGTTAGCGGGAGGGTCAGAGACCCAGTACTTC.

The chain has TRBV27 and TRBJ2-2; the match to TRBD2 covers 8 bases. After removal of 0 bases from V and 7 bases from J, the junction contained 1 base not matched to a gene. The CDR3 has 14 amino acids. Germline CDR1 reads MNHEY; CDR2 reads SMNVEV (reference sequence). This CDR3 reads CASSLSGTSGELFF. The CDR3 region has the DNA TGTGCCAGCAGTTTATCTGGGACTAGCGGGGAGCTGTTTTTT.

The genes are TRBV27 and TRBJ2-3, with D possibly being TRBD1 (5 bases). The CDR3 runs to 15 residues. The germline V gene encodes CDR1 MNHEY and CDR2 SMNVEV (reference sequence). Trimming removed 3 bases at V and 2 bases at J, with 12 bases between. CDR3 residues: CASSFQGFNTDTQYF. The CDR3 nucleotides read TGTGCCAGCAGTTTTCAGGGATTTAACACAGATACGCAGTATTTT.

The V gene is TRBV7-2, the J gene TRBJ2-7, with 7 bases lining up with TRBD2. This CDR3 has 15 amino acids. Germline V lookup: CDR1 SGHTA, CDR2 FQGNSA. V trimming: 5 bases; J trimming: 4 bases; junction bases outside the gene matches: 11. The CDR3 loop is CASSPRGVAGYEQYF. The DNA for the CDR3 is TGTGCCAGCAGCCCCCGGGGGGTGGCGGGTTACGAGCAGTACTTC. Full variable domain (outside the CDR3, taken from reference TRBV7-2 and TRBJ2-7): GAGVSQSPSNKVTEKGKDVELRCDPISGHTALYWYRQSLGQGLEFLIYFQGNSAPDKSGLPSDRFSAERTGGSVSTLTIQRTQQEDSAVYLCASSPRGVAGYEQYFGPGTRLTVT.

The chain recombines TRBV29-1 with TRBJ2-7; D is unresolved. CDR3 length: 11 residues. With 3 bases removed from V and 3 bases from J, the gap between germline ends came to 6 bases. Looked up from germline, CDR1 is SQVTM and CDR2 is ANQGSEA. The CDR3 nucleotides read TGCAGCGTTGAGTACAACTACGAGCAGTACTTC. Its protein is CSVEYNYEQYF.

V gene TRBV30 combines with J gene TRBJ2-5; 9 nucleotides line up with TRBD2. CDR1 GTSNPN and CDR2 SVGIG come from the germline V gene (reference sequence). There are 15 residues in the CDR3. With V trimmed by 3 bases and J by 2 bases, 7 bases remained unmatched. The CDR3 sequence: CAWSPTSGKQETQYF. CDR3 DNA: TGTGCCTGGAGCCCGACTAGCGGCAAACAAGAGACCCAGTACTTC.

The rearrangement joins TRBV27 to TRBJ2-2; TRBD1 is a possible D gene (6 bases). This CDR3 has 14 amino acids. Germline loops: CDR1 MNHEY, CDR2 SMNVEV (reference sequence). Trimming shortened V by 5 bases and J by 4 bases, and 11 bases separated the two germline ends. The CDR3 reads CASSHRDTTGELFF. The CDR3 DNA follows: TGTGCCAGCAGTCACCGGGACACCACCGGGGAGCTGTTTTTT.

This clone was observed once. V usage is TRBV2 and J usage is TRBJ2-3, with unresolved D. V lost 6 bases and J 0 bases, leaving 10 bases between the germline ends. Per the germline V gene, CDR1 is SNHLY and CDR2 is FYNNEI. The CDR3 has 14 residues. CDR3 in amino acids: CASRPGVSTDTQYF. In nucleotides, the CDR3 is TGTGCCAGCAGGCCAGGTGTTAGCACAGATACGCAGTATTTT.

This rearrangement joins TRBV2 to TRBJ2-7, with D maybe TRBD2 (6 bases). V lost 3 bases and J lost 7, with 19 bases in between. The CDR3 runs to 15 residues. CDR1 is SNHLY and CDR2 is FYNNEI in the germline V gene. The CDR3 loop is CASSDGGLREWEQYF. The CDR3 nucleotides read TGTGCCAGCAGTGATGGTGGTCTACGGGAGTGGGAGCAGTACTTC.

The chain employs TRBV10-3 and TRBJ2-7, with 7 bases matching TRBD2. Germline V gives CDR1 ENHRY, CDR2 SYGVKD. CDR3 length: 15 amino acids. The J segment lost 3 bases and the V segment lost 8 bases, leaving 13 bases of the junction unmatched. In nucleotides, the CDR3 is TGTGCCATCTCCACTGGAGTGGGAGGGAGCTACGAGCAGTACTTC. It is translated as CAISTGVGGSYEQYF.

This clone was seen many times. The rearrangement joins TRBV5-1 to TRBJ2-7; 10 bases agree with TRBD2. V lost 0 bases and J lost 0; bases outside the gene matches: 3. The CDR3 extends over 16 amino acids. The germline V gene has CDR1 SGHRS and CDR2 YFSETQ. The CDR3: CASSLGVAGGSYEQYF. CDR3 sequence (DNA): TGCGCCAGCAGCTTGGGAGTAGCGGGGGGCTCCTACGAGCAGTACTTC.

This clone was picked up one time. The chain uses TRBV28 and TRBJ2-1; D might be TRBD2 (5 bases). The CDR3 covers 15 residues. V was pared by 2 bases and J by 6 bases, with 14 bases between. The germline gives CDR1 MDHEN, CDR2 SYDVKM. CDR3 DNA sequence: TGTGCCAGCAGTTTAGGGAGCGATCAAATCAATGAGCAGTTCTTC. Encoded protein: CASSLGSDQINEQFF.

This clone was recorded only once. The chain is built from TRBV6-1 and TRBJ2-3; D ambiguous. The V gene's germline CDR1 is MNHNS and CDR2 SASEGT. CDR3 length equals 12 residues. V was cut by 8 bases and J by 2 bases, with 8 bases left in between. Here the CDR3 DNA reads TGTGCCAGCGGCTTATTCACAGATACGCAGTATTTT. This codes for CASGLFTDTQYF.

In nucleotides, the CDR3 is TGCGCCAGCAGCCAGATTAATTCAGGGGCGGGCAATGAGCAGTTCTTC. Translation gives CASSQINSGAGNEQFF. V gene TRBV5-1 combines with J gene TRBJ2-1; possibly TRBD1 for D (6 bases). CDR1 and CDR2 from the germline V gene are SGHRS and YFSETQ. CDR3 length: 16 amino acids. V was pared by 4 bases and J by 6 bases, with 20 bases between. The complete variable domain, with remaining parts taken from reference TRBV5-1 and TRBJ2-1, reads KAGVTQTPRYLIKTRGQQVTLSCSPISGHRSVSWYQQTPGQGLQFLFEYFSETQRNKGNFPGRFSGRQFSNSRSEMNVSTLELGDSALYLCASSQINSGAGNEQFFGPGTRLTVL.

CDR3 sequence reads: CSVKDRAKGMNTEAFF. The DNA for the CDR3 is TGCAGCGTTAAGGACAGGGCGAAGGGCATGAACACTGAAGCTTTCTTT. The chain combines TRBV29-1 with TRBJ1-1; 8 nucleotides align to TRBD1. V was clipped by 5 bases and J by 0 bases; unmatched bases: 11. CDR3 length equals 16 residues. Germline CDR1 is SQVTM and CDR2 is ANQGSEA. Variable domain in full (rest from reference TRBV29-1 and TRBJ1-1): SAVISQKPSRDICQRGTSLTIQCQVDSQVTMMFWYRQQPGQSLTLIATANQGSEATYESGFVIDKFPISRPNLTFSTLTVSNMSPEDSSIYLCSVKDRAKGMNTEAFFGQGTRLTVV.

CDR3 bases: TGCGCCAGCAGCTTGGCGGGAGGGAACACTGAAGCTTTCTTT. Amino acid sequence: CASSLAGGNTEAFF. This chain connects TRBV5-1 to TRBJ1-1, with D uncertain. The CDR3 consists of 14 residues. The germline V and J ends were trimmed by 0 bases and 1 base, with 7 bases remaining between them. CDR1 is SGHRS and CDR2 is YFSETQ in the germline V gene.

The gene calls are TRBV9 and TRBJ2-5, with D possibly being TRBD2 (6 bases). The germline V gene has CDR1 SGDLS and CDR2 YYNGEE. V was pared by 2 bases and J by 2 bases, with 19 bases between. CDR3 size: 17 residues. CDR3 amino acids: CASSVGRESGTQETQYF. The CDR3 DNA reads TGTGCCAGCAGCGTGGGTCGGGAGAGTGGTACTCAAGAGACCCAGTACTTC.